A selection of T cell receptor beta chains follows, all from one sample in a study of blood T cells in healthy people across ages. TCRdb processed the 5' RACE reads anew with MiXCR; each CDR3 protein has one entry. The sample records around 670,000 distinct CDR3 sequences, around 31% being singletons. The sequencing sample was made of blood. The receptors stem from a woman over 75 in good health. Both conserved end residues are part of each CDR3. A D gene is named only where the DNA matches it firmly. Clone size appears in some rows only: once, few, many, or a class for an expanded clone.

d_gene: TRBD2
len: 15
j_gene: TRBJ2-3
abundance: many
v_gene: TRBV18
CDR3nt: TGTGCCAGCTCACCACCGACTAGCTTGGAGGGTACGCAGTATTTT
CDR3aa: CASSPPTSLEGTQYF

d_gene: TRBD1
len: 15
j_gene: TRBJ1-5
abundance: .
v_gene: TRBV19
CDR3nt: TGTGCCAGCGGTGACAGGGGGCGATCGGATCAGCCCCAGCATTTT
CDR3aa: CASGDRGRSDQPQHF

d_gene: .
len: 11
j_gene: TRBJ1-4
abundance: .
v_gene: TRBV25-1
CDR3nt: TGTGCCAGCAGTGGTGGGCTGAAACTGTTTTTT
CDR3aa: CASSGGLKLFF

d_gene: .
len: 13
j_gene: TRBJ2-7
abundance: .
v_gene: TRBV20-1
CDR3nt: TGCAGTGCTGAATCAGGTCGTGACTACGAGCAGTACTTC
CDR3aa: CSAESGRDYEQYF

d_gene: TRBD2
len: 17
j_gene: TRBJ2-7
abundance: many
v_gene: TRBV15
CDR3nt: TGTGCCACCAGCAGAGATTCGCCCTTAGCGGGGCCTTACGAGCAGTACTTC
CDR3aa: CATSRDSPLAGPYEQYF

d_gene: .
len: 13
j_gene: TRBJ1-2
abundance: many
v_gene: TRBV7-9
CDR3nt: TGTGCCAGCAGCTTATCCAGTACGGGGAGCTACACCTTC
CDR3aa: CASSLSSTGSYTF

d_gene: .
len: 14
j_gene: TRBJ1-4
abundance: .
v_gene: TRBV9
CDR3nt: TGTGCCAGCACCGCCGAACCGCTTAATGAAAAACTGTTTTTT
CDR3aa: CASTAEPLNEKLFF

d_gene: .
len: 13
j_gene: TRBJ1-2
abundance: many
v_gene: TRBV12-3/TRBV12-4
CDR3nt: TGTGCCAGCAGTTTAGATTTAGGGTTTGGCTACACCTTC
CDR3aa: CASSLDLGFGYTF

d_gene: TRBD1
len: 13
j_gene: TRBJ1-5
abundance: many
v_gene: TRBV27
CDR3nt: TGTGCCAGCAGTACTGACAGGGACCAGCCCCAGCATTTT
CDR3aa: CASSTDRDQPQHF

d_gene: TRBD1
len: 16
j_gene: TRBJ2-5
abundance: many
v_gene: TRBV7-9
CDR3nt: TGTGCCAGCAGCCGCGGACAGGGGGCGTTCGGAGAGACCCAGTACTTC
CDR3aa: CASSRGQGAFGETQYF

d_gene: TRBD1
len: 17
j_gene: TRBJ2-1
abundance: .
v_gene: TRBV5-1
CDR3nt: TGCGCCAGCAGCCCGGGACAGGGGGCGAATGTAGGCAATGAGCAGTTCTTC
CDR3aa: CASSPGQGANVGNEQFF

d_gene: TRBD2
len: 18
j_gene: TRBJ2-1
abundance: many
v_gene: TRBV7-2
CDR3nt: TGTGCCAGCAGCTTGGGGGGACTAGCGGGGGGATCCTACAATGAGCAGTTCTTC
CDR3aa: CASSLGGLAGGSYNEQFF

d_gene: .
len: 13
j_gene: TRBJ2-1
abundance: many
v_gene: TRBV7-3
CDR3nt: TGTGCCAGCAGCTTATCGACCTACAATGAGCAGTTCTTC
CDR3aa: CASSLSTYNEQFF

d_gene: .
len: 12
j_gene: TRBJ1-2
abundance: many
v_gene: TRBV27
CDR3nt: TGTGCCAGCAGACAGGGAGTTTCTGGCTACACCTTC
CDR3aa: CASRQGVSGYTF

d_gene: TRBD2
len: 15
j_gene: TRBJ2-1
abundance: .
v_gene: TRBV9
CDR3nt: TGTGCCAGCAGCGCCAAGGGACTATCCTGCAATGAGCAGTTCTTC
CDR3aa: CASSAKGLSCNEQFF

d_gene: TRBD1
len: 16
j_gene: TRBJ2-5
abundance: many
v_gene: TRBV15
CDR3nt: TGTGCCACCAGCAGAGGGGAGACAGGGGCCCAAGAGACCCAGTACTTC
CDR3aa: CATSRGETGAQETQYF

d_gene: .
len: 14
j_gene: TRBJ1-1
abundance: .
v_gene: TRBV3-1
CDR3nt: TGTGCCAGCAGCCAAGACGAGGGGACAAGTGAAGCTTTCTTT
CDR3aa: CASSQDEGTSEAFF

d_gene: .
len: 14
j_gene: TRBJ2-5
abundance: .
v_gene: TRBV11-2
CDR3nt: TGTGCCAGCAGCGGAGGACGATCTCAAGAGACCCAGTACTTC
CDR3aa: CASSGGRSQETQYF

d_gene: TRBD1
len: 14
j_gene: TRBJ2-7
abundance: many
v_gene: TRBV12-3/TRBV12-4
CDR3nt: TGTGCCAGCAGTCCCGGGACAGGGAACTACGAGCAGTACTTC
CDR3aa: CASSPGTGNYEQYF

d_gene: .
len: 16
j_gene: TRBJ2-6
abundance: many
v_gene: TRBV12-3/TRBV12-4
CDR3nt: TGTGCCAGCAGTTGGGTCGGAGGGGTTGGGGCCAACGTCCTGACTTTC
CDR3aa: CASSWVGGVGANVLTF

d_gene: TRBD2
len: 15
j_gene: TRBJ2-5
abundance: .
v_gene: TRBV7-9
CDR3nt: TGTGCCAGCAGCCGCCCGGGGGGGGCCCAGGGGACCCAGTACTTC
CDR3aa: CASSRPGGAQGTQYF

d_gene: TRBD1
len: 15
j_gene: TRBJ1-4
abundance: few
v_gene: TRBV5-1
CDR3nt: TGCGCCAGCAGCGCGGACAGGGGTGGGAGTGAAAAACTGTTTTTT
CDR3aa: CASSADRGGSEKLFF

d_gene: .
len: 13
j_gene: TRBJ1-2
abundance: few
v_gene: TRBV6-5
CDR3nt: TGTGCCAGCGCTCAAGCGGGCCCCTATGGCTACACCTTC
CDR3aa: CASAQAGPYGYTF

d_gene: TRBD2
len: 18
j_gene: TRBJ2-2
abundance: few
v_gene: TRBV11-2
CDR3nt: TGTGCCAGCAACACCCCGAGGGGAGCGGGGGCCGGCACCGGGGAGCTGTTTTTT
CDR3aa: CASNTPRGAGAGTGELFF

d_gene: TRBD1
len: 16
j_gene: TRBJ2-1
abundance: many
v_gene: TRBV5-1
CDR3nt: TGCGCCAGCAGCGCAGAAGGACAGGGGTTCCACAATGAGCAGTTCTTC
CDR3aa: CASSAEGQGFHNEQFF

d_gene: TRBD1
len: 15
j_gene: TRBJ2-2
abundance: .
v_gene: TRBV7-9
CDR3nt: TGTGCCAGCATCCGAGGGGACAGGGAAACCGGGGAGCTGTTTTTT
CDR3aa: CASIRGDRETGELFF

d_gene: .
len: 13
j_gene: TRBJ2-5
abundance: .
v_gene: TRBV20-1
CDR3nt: TGCAGTGCTAGAGATCTGTACCAAGAGACCCAGTACTTC
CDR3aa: CSARDLYQETQYF

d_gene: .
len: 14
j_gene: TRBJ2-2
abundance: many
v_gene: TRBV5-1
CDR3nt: TGCGCCAGCAGCCAAAATCTAGGGACCGGGGAGCTGTTTTTT
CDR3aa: CASSQNLGTGELFF

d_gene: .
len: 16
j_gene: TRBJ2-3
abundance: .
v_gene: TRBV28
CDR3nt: TGTGCCAGCAGTTTACTGTCCATGCTCCGGATAGATACGCAGTATTTT
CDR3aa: CASSLLSMLRIDTQYF

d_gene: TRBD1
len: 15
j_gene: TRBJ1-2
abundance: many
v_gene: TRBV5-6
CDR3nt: TGTGCCAGCAGCCTTGCAGGGGGAGACTTCTATGGCTACACCTTC
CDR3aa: CASSLAGGDFYGYTF

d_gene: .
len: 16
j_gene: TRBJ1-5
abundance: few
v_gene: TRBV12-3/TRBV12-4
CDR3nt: TGTGCCAGCAGTCCACGACACCTAAGGGGCAATCAGCCCCAGCATTTT
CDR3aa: CASSPRHLRGNQPQHF

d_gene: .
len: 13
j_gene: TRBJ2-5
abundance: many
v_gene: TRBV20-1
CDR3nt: TGCAGTGCCCCGGGACCGCGAAAAGAGACCCAGTACTTC
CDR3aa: CSAPGPRKETQYF

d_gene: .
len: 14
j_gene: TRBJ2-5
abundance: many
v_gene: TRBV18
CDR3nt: TGTGCCAGCTCACCTACGGAAGGGAAAGAGACCCAGTACTTC
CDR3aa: CASSPTEGKETQYF

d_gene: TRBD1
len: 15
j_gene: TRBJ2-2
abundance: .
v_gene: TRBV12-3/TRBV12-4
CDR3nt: TGTGCCAGCAGCCTTCGGACAGGGGGAACCGGGGAGGAGTTTTTT
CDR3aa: CASSLRTGGTGEEFF

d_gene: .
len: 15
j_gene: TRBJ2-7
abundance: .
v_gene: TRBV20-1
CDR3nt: TGCAGTGCTAGAGATATGGCGAGGCCCTCCTACGAGCAGTACTTC
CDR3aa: CSARDMARPSYEQYF

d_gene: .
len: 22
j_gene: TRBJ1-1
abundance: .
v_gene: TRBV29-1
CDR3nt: TGCAGCGTTGAAAGGGGGATCCCACCACCAGCCACCCCATTACGGTGGAACACTGAAGCTTTCTTT
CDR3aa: CSVERGIPPPATPLRWNTEAFF

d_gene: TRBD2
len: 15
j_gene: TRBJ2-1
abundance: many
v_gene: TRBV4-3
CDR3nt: TGCGCCAGCAGCCCAGGGACTAGCAGAACCAATGAGCAGTTCTTC
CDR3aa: CASSPGTSRTNEQFF

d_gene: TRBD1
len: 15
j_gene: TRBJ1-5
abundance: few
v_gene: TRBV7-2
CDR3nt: TGTGCCAGCAGCTCGCAGGGACAGGGCGGTCAGCCCCAGCATTTT
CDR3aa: CASSSQGQGGQPQHF

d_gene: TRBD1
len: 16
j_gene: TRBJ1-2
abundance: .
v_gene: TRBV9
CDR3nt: TGTGCCAGCAGCGTAGCGGGGACAGGGGGACGGAGTGGCTACACCTTC
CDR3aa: CASSVAGTGGRSGYTF

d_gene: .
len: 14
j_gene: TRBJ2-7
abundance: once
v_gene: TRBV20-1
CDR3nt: TGCAGTGCTAGAGATTGGGCCAAGCCCTACGAGCAGTACTTC
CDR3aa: CSARDWAKPYEQYF

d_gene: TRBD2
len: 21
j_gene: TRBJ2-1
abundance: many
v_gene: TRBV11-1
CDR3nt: TGTGCCAGCAGCTTAGCGACGGGAGCCGGGGGGGGTTTCACCTCCTACAATGAGCAGTTCTTC
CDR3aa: CASSLATGAGGGFTSYNEQFF

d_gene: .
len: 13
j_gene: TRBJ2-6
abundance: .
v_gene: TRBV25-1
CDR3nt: TGTGCCAGCCATGGGATTGGGGCCAACGTCCTGACTTTC
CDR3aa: CASHGIGANVLTF

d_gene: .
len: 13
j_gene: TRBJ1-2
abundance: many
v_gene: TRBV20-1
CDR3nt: TGCAGTGCTACCTCCGGGACCTACTATGGCTACACCTTC
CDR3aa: CSATSGTYYGYTF

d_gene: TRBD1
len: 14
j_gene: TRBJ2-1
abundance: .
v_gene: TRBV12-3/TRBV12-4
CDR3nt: TGTGCCAGAAGTTCCGGGACAGGGATCGATGAGCGGTTCTTC
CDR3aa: CARSSGTGIDERFF